Detailed here is one T cell receptor (beta chain). The data were taken from a study of T cells in Graves' hyperthyroidism and ophthalmopathy. Template material for amplifying TCR beta CDR3 regions consisted of RNA transcripts. HTBI primers drove first-round RT-PCR of the TCR CDR3. TCRdb re-derived calls from the multiplex PCR reads in MiXCR, one entry per CDR3 protein. Of 730,000 or so distinct CDR3 sequences in the sample, 18% were seen once. Diagnosing involved the use of clinical symptoms, serum thyroxine and TRAb, thyroid ultrasound and orbital computed tomography. The study collected blood at first hyperthyroidism diagnosis, before any ophthalmopathy symptoms arose. A roughly 9.1 ml volume of fresh peripheral blood provided the PBMCs. V lost 5 bases and J 9 bases, leaving 17 bases between the germline ends. Per germline, CDR1 DFQATT and CDR2 SNEGSKA (reference sequence). The CDR3 runs to 13 residues.

The TCR sequence derives from a woman between 45 and 65 years old with Graves' hyperthyroidism that later progressed to Graves' ophthalmopathy. The sequenced sample was blood. The J gene is TRBJ1-5, the V gene TRBV20-1, with a tentative D call TRBD1 (5 bases). CDR3: CSADPLGVSPQHF. CDR3 nucleotide sequence: TGCAGTGCTGACCCCTTGGGGGTATCGCCCCAGCATTTT.